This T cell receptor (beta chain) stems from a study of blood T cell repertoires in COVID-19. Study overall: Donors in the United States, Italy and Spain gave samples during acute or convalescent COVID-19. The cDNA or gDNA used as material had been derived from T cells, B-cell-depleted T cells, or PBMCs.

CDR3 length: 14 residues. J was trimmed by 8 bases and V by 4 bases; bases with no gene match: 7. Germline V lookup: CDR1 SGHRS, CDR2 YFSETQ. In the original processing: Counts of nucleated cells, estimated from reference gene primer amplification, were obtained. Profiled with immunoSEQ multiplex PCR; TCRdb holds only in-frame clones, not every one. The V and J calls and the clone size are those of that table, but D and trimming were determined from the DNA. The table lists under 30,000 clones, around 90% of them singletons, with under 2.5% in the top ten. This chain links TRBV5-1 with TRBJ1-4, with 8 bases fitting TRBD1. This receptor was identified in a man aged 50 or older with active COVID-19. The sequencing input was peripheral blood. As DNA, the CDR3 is TGCGCCAGCAGCAAGACAGGGGCGGGGGAAAAACTGTTTTTT. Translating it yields CASSKTGAGEKLFF.